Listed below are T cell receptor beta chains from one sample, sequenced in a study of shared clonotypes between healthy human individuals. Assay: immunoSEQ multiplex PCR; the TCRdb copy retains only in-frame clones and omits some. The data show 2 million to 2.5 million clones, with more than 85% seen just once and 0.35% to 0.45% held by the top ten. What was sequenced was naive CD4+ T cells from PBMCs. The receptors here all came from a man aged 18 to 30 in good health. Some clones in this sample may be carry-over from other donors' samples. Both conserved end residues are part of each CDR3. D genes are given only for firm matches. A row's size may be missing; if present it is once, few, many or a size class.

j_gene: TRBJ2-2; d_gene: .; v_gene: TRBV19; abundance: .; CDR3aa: CASSIEAGQGELFF; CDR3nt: TGTGCCAGTAGTATAGAGGCGGGACAAGGGGAGCTGTTTTTT
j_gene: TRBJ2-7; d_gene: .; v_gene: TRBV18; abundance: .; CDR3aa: CASSPVREPYEQYF; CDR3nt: TGTGCCAGCTCACCCGTCCGGGAACCCTACGAGCAGTACTTC
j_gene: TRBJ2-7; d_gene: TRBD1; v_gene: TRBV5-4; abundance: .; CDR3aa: CASSPLGQGVYEQYF; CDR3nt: TGTGCCAGCAGCCCCCTAGGACAGGGAGTTTACGAGCAGTACTTC
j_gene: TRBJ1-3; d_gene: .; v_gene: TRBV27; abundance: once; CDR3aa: CASWKGGSGNTIYF; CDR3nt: TGTGCCAGTTGGAAAGGGGGCTCTGGAAACACCATATATTTT
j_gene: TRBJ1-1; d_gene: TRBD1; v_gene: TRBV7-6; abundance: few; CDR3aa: CASSLNTGGGTEAFF; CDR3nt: TGTGCCAGCAGCTTAAACACAGGGGGAGGAACTGAAGCTTTCTTT
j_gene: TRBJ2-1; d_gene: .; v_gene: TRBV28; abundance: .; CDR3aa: CASSSQTRSNEQFF; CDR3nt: TGTGCCAGCAGTTCCCAGACTAGGAGCAATGAGCAGTTCTTC
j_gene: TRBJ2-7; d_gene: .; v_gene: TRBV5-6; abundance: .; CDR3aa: CASSLVSRRYEQYF; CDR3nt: TGTGCCAGCAGCTTGGTCAGCAGGAGGTACGAGCAGTACTTC
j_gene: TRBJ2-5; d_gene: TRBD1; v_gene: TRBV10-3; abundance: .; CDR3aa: CATRRAQGGAETQYF; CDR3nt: TGTGCCACGCGCCGCGCCCAAGGGGGCGCCGAGACCCAGTACTTC
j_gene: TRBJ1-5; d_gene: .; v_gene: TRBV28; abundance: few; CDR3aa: CASTLPHEGYPPQHF; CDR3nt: TGTGCCAGCACCTTACCCCACGAGGGGTATCCGCCCCAGCATTTT
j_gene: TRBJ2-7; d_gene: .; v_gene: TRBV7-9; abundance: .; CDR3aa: CASSSGPASYEQYF; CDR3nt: TGTGCCAGCAGCTCAGGACCCGCCTCCTACGAGCAGTACTTC
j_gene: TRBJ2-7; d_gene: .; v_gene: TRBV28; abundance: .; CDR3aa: CATERYEQYF; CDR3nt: TGTGCCACTGAGAGGTACGAGCAGTACTTC
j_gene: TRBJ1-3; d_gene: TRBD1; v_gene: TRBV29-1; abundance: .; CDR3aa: CSVVGQVGNTIYF; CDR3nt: TGCAGCGTTGTGGGACAGGTTGGAAACACCATATATTTT
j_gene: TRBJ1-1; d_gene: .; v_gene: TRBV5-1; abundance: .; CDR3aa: CASSYRGTEAFF; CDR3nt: TGCGCCAGCAGCTATCGGGGCACTGAAGCTTTCTTT
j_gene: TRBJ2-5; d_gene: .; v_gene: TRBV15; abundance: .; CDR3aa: CATSRGGSETQYF; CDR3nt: TGTGCCACCAGCAGAGGGGGATCAGAGACCCAGTACTTC
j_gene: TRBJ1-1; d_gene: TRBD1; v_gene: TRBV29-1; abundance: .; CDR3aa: CSVEGLQGMDTEAFF; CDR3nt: TGCAGCGTTGAAGGACTACAGGGGATGGACACTGAAGCTTTCTTT
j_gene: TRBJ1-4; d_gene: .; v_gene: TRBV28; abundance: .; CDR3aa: CASSLRPGASNEKLFF; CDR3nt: TGTGCCAGCAGTTTACGGCCAGGGGCTTCTAATGAAAAACTGTTTTTT
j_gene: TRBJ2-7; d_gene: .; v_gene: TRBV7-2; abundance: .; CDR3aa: CASTPPTGPWEQYF; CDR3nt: TGTGCCAGCACCCCCCCCACGGGCCCTTGGGAGCAGTACTTC
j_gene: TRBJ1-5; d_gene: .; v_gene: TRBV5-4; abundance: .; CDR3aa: CASSLEGGGVDQPQHF; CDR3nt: TGTGCCAGCAGCTTGGAGGGGGGAGGGGTGGATCAGCCCCAGCATTTT
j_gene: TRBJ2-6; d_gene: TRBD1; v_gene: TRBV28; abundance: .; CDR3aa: CASSLATGVTNVLTF; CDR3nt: TGTGCCAGCAGTTTGGCAACAGGGGTTACTAATGTGCTGACTTTC
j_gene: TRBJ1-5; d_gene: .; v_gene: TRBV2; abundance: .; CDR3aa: CANSGERNQPQHF; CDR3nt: TGTGCCAACTCAGGGGAGCGCAATCAGCCCCAGCATTTT
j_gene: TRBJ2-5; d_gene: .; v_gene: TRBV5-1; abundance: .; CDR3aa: CASSYSRETQYF; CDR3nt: TGCGCCAGCAGCTACTCCCGAGAGACCCAGTACTTC
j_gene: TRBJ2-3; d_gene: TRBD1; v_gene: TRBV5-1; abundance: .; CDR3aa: CASSRDRGTDTQYF; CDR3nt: TGCGCCAGCTCACGGGACAGGGGAACAGATACGCAGTATTTT
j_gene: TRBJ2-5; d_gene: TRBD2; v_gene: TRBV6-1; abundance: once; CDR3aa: CASVLAAQETQYF; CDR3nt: TGTGCCAGCGTCCTAGCGGCCCAAGAGACCCAGTACTTC